Presented here are 27 T cell receptor beta chains from one specimen sequenced in a study of T cell changes during pregnancy in multiple sclerosis. Assay used: immunoSEQ multiplex PCR; TCRdb lists only in-frame clones, some missing. The sample holds around 56,000 clones, around 85% seen once. The sample consisted of CD4+ T cells from peripheral blood mononuclear cells, taken in the third trimester of pregnancy. Receptors originate from a female donor with multiple sclerosis, enrolled in a pregnancy study.

The table lists this clone with a count of one. The CDR3 is CASSQEGRGPDTQYF. In DNA form, the CDR3 reads TGTGCCAGTAGTCAGGAGGGCCGTGGGCCAGATACGCAGTATTTT. The V gene is TRBV19, the J gene TRBJ2-3, with D possibly matching TRBD2 (6 bases). Germline V gene data show CDR1 as LNHDA and CDR2 as SQIVND (reference sequence). V was shortened by 5 bases and J by 4 bases, with 16 bases between the two germline ends. There are 15 residues in the CDR3.

The chain is built from TRBV7-9 and TRBJ1-1; the D gene is possibly TRBD1 (5 bases). Germline CDR1 SEHNR, CDR2 FQNEAQ (reference sequence). This CDR3 has 13 amino acids. Trimming left V 5 bases short and J 4 bases short, with 11 bases between. As DNA, the CDR3 is TGTGCCAGCAGCCGTGGGGGGGGCACTGAAGCTTTCTTT. Encoded protein: CASSRGGGTEAFF.

Here the CDR3 DNA reads TGTGCCAGCAGTTCCCGCCTAGCGGGGAGTGTGGAGACCCAGTACTTC. Its translation: CASSSRLAGSVETQYF. This rearrangement joins TRBV27 to TRBJ2-5; the match to TRBD2 covers 9 bases. Germline lookup yields CDR1 MNHEY and CDR2 SMNVEV (reference sequence). The ends lost 4 bases at V and 5 bases at J; junction bases unmatched: 11. The CDR3 has 16 residues.

The chain has TRBV10-2 and TRBJ1-5, with 7 bases aligning to TRBD1. With 3 bases clipped from V and 4 bases from J, the junction kept 9 bases outside the gene matches. Germline V gene lookup returns CDR1 WSHSY and CDR2 SAAADI. The CDR3 extends over 16 amino acids. CDR3 protein: CASSDRQGSGNQPQHF. In DNA form, the CDR3 reads TGCGCCAGCAGTGACAGACAGGGCAGTGGTAATCAGCCCCAGCATTTT.

The chain joins TRBV2 to TRBJ2-7; maybe TRBD1 (6 bases). CDR1 is SNHLY, CDR2 FYNNEI, per germline. The CDR3 length is 14 residues. The V end lost 6 bases, the J end lost 2 bases, and 14 bases lay between the germline ends. In DNA, the CDR3 is TGTGCCAGCAGAGAGGGGGACGCTGCCTACGAGCAGTACTTC. This translates into CASREGDAAYEQYF.

The chain is built from TRBV19 and TRBJ2-7; D is perhaps TRBD1 (6 bases). The CDR3 sequence is 12 residues long. Per germline, CDR1 LNHDA and CDR2 SQIVND (reference sequence). The V end lost 10 bases, the J end lost 4 bases, and 14 bases lay between the germline ends. CDR3 in amino acids: CATRTEKYEQYF. In nucleotides, the CDR3 is TGTGCCACTCGGACAGAAAAGTACGAGCAGTACTTC.

The chain carries TRBV11-3 and TRBJ2-1; D gene uncertain. The length of the CDR3 is 14 residues. Per the germline V gene, CDR1 is SGHNT and CDR2 is YENEEA. The V end lost 1 base, the J end lost 8 bases, and 12 bases lay between the germline ends. CDR3 residues: CASSLVGVGDEQFF. The CDR3 region has the DNA TGTGCCAGCAGCTTAGTTGGTGTGGGCGATGAGCAGTTCTTC.

The V call is TRBV5-1, the J call TRBJ1-4; D not certain. Germline values: CDR1 SGHRS, CDR2 YFSETQ. Trimming shortened V by 3 bases and J by 8 bases, and 11 bases separated the two germline ends. The CDR3 contains 13 residues. CDR3 sequence reads: CASSSRESEKLFF. Written as DNA, the CDR3 is TGCGCCAGCAGCTCCCGGGAGAGCGAAAAACTGTTTTTT. The whole variable domain, remainder taken from reference TRBV5-1 and TRBJ1-4, is KAGVTQTPRYLIKTRGQQVTLSCSPISGHRSVSWYQQTPGQGLQFLFEYFSETQRNKGNFPGRFSGRQFSNSRSEMNVSTLELGDSALYLCASSSRESEKLFFGSGTQLSVL.

The chain joins TRBV11-2 to TRBJ2-3; unclear D gene. The CDR3 is made up of 14 amino acids. The V gene lost 5 bases and the J gene lost 4 bases, with 13 bases spanning the gap. Germline V gene data show CDR1 as SGHAT and CDR2 as FQNNGV. CDR3 sequence: CASSPPSGSDTQYF. CDR3 nucleotides: TGTGCCAGCAGCCCACCTAGTGGTTCAGATACGCAGTATTTT.

The chain uses TRBV5-1 and TRBJ2-5, with 9 bases lining up with TRBD2. Germline V gene lookup returns CDR1 SGHRS and CDR2 YFSETQ. V shed 0 bases, J shed 4 bases, and the junction held 7 bases outside the gene matches. The CDR3 is made up of 16 amino acids. This CDR3 is CASSLAGGGAGETQYF. The DNA of the CDR3 is TGCGCCAGCAGCTTGGCGGGCGGGGGGGCAGGAGAGACCCAGTACTTC.

The rearrangement links TRBV27 to TRBJ2-7; D is uncertain. There are 14 residues in the CDR3. V lost 1 base to trimming and J lost 2 bases, with 9 bases between them. Germline V gives CDR1 MNHEY, CDR2 SMNVEV (reference sequence). CDR3 loop: CASSLWQIPYEQYF. Here the CDR3 DNA reads TGTGCCAGCAGTTTATGGCAGATCCCCTACGAGCAGTACTTC.

The chain joins TRBV5-8 to TRBJ1-2; TRBD1 matches 7 bases. The CDR3 length is 17 residues. The germline V gene encodes CDR1 SGHTS and CDR2 YDEGEE. The junction had 16 bases not matched to a gene; V was cut back by 4 bases and J by 4 bases. The CDR3 DNA reads as TGTGCCAGCAGCCCTGGAAGGGACAGCCCTTACCTCTATGGCTACACCTTC. Its translation: CASSPGRDSPYLYGYTF.

This clone has a handful of counts. The chain is built from TRBV6-4 and TRBJ1-2; 8 bases are shared with TRBD1. This CDR3 comprises 13 residues. The germline gives CDR1 MRHNA, CDR2 SNTAGT. V lost 5 bases and J lost 8; bases outside the gene matches: 7. For the CDR3, the DNA is TGTGCCAGCAGTAACACAGGGGGATACGGCTACACCTTC. It yields the protein CASSNTGGYGYTF.

The chain has TRBV9 and TRBJ1-6; D is possibly TRBD1 (5 bases). Trimming left V 3 bases short and J 9 bases short, with 13 bases between. The CDR3 runs to 14 residues. The germline gives CDR1 SGDLS, CDR2 YYNGEE. Written as DNA, the CDR3 is TGTGCCAGCAGCGCCAGGACCGGGGGTTCACCCCTCCACTTT. Translating gives CASSARTGGSPLHF.

The rearrangement joins TRBV28 to TRBJ2-1; 9 bases are a match to TRBD2. V shed 4 bases, J shed 1 base, and the junction held 20 bases outside the gene matches. This CDR3 contains 21 residues. CDR1 and CDR2 (germline): MDHEN, SYDVKM. The CDR3 coding sequence is TGTGCCAGCAGTTCAACAACCCGGGTTCTAGCGGGGAGAGGATCCTACAATGAGCAGTTCTTC. It translates to CASSSTTRVLAGRGSYNEQFF.

V and J are TRBV30 and TRBJ2-1, with D unresolved. V was clipped by 5 bases and J by 9 bases, with 14 bases between them. Germline V CDR1 and CDR2: GTSNPN, SVGIG (reference sequence). The CDR3 length is 12 residues. The DNA of the CDR3 is TGTGCCTGGGACCTCGGTTCGGGTGAGCAGTTCTTC. This codes for CAWDLGSGEQFF.

The chain employs TRBV19 and TRBJ2-7; the D is unclear. CDR1 and CDR2 (germline): LNHDA, SQIVND (reference sequence). Between the trimmed V and J ends, which lost 2 bases and 0 bases, there was a span of 8 bases. The CDR3 consists of 14 residues. CDR3 coding DNA: TGTGCCAGTAGTATATCGAGGAGCTCCTACGAGCAGTACTTC. It codes for CASSISRSSYEQYF. Combining the CDR3 with reference TRBV19 and TRBJ2-7 gives the whole variable domain DGGITQSPKYLFRKEGQNVTLSCEQNLNHDAMYWYRQDPGQGLRLIYYSQIVNDFQKGDIAEGYSVSREKKESFPLTVTSAQKNPTAFYLCASSISRSSYEQYFGPGTRLTVT.

This chain links TRBV4-3 with TRBJ1-1; perhaps TRBD1 as D (6 bases). The CDR3 covers 14 residues. Germline V gene sequence: CDR1 LGHNA, CDR2 YSLEER. Trimming left V 4 bases short and J 5 bases short, with 14 bases between. CDR3 nucleotide sequence: TGCGCCAGCAGCCTGCAGGGGTCAAAGACTGAAGCTTTCTTT. It yields the protein CASSLQGSKTEAFF.

The CDR3 region has the DNA TGTGCCAGCAGTCGACAGGGATTAGGAGAAAAACTGTTTTTT. Protein sequence: CASSRQGLGEKLFF. The chain recombines TRBV2 with TRBJ1-4; 7 bases map to TRBD1. Germline lookup yields CDR1 SNHLY and CDR2 FYNNEI. The trim removed 5 bases at V and 8 bases at J, leaving 8 bases unmatched. The CDR3 is 14 residues long.

The V gene is TRBV6-5, the J gene TRBJ1-2; 7 nucleotides match TRBD1. V was pared by 6 bases and J by 5 bases, with 0 bases of the junction left unmatched. The CDR3 contains 11 residues. Germline CDR1 and CDR2: MNHEY and SVGAGI. In DNA form, the CDR3 reads TGTGCCAGCAGACAGGGGTATGGCTACACCTTC. Its protein product is CASRQGYGYTF.

V gene TRBV11-1 combines with J gene TRBJ1-1, with D unresolved. The CDR3 runs to 14 residues. In germline, CDR1 is SGHAT, CDR2 FQDESV (reference sequence). The V end lost 3 bases, the J end lost 0 bases, and 8 bases lay between the germline ends. CDR3 sequence (DNA): TGTGCCAGCAGCTTGAGGAGCATGAACACTGAAGCTTTCTTT. This codes for CASSLRSMNTEAFF.

This chain joins TRBV7-9 and TRBJ2-7; the D gene is possibly TRBD1 (6 bases). The germline V and J ends were trimmed by 5 bases and 5 bases, with 19 bases remaining between them. CDR1 SEHNR and CDR2 FQNEAQ come from the germline V gene (reference sequence). This CDR3 has 15 amino acids. The CDR3 spells CASSPTVWGPDEQYF. CDR3 DNA: TGTGCCAGCAGCCCTACGGTGTGGGGGCCCGACGAGCAGTACTTC.

This chain connects TRBV18 to TRBJ2-3; TRBD1 is a possible D gene (5 bases). Germline lookup yields CDR1 KGHSH and CDR2 LQKENI. This CDR3 has 18 amino acids. V dropped 3 bases and J dropped 0 bases, with 19 bases sitting between them. CDR3 DNA sequence: TGTGCCAGCTCACCTTTCTCACAGGTACTCGGTAGCACAGATACGCAGTATTTT. Translated, it gives CASSPFSQVLGSTDTQYF. Based on the CDR3 plus reference TRBV18 and TRBJ2-3, the full variable domain is NAGVMQNPRHLVRRRGQEARLRCSPMKGHSHVYWYRQLPEEGLKFMVYLQKENIIDESGMPKERFSAEFPKEGPSILRIQQVVRGDSAAYFCASSPFSQVLGSTDTQYFGPGTRLTVL.

The V call is TRBV10-3, the J call TRBJ1-3; no definite D call. The CDR3 covers 12 residues. In germline, CDR1 is ENHRY, CDR2 SYGVKD. V lost 6 bases to trimming and J lost 6 bases, with 9 bases between them. The chain's CDR3 is CAISPSENTIYF. DNA of the CDR3: TGTGCCATCAGCCCCTCAGAAAACACCATATATTTT.

This clone was detected ten times or more. V usage is TRBV4-3 and J usage is TRBJ1-5; TRBD1 is a possible D gene (5 bases). The germline V gene has CDR1 LGHNA and CDR2 YSLEER. V lost 0 bases and J lost 9, with 18 bases in between. There are 16 residues in the CDR3. The CDR3, as DNA: TGCGCCAGCAGCCAAGATGGAATGGGGGGAGGTGGGCCCCAGCATTTT. Translation gives CASSQDGMGGGGPQHF.

The chain joins TRBV19 to TRBJ1-2, with a possible D match to TRBD1 (5 bases). V was trimmed by 0 bases and J by 6 bases, leaving 14 bases between them. The CDR3 is made up of 15 amino acids. Per germline, CDR1 LNHDA and CDR2 SQIVND (reference sequence). CDR3 coding DNA: TGTGCCAGTAGTATAGACCCCCTGTTAGGGGATGGCTACACCTTC. Its protein product is CASSIDPLLGDGYTF.

This clone was seen only once. The rearrangement joins TRBV4-3 to TRBJ1-1; tentatively, D is TRBD1 (5 bases). Germline CDR1 LGHNA, CDR2 YSLEER. This CDR3 has 14 residues. Trimming removed 2 bases from V and 7 bases from J, with 14 bases in between. The CDR3 sequence is CASSQKVRELEAFF. DNA of the CDR3: TGCGCCAGCAGCCAAAAGGTCAGGGAACTTGAAGCTTTCTTT.